This TCR beta chain was documented in a study of blood T cell repertoires in COVID-19 (dated by TCRdb to 2020 to 2021). With regard to the full study: Samples covering the acute and convalescent phases of COVID-19 were provided by collaborators in the United States, Italy and Spain. Subjects who had been exposed to COVID-19, were actively infected with it, or had recovered from it provided the deeply sampled blood TCRbeta repertoires that made up the dataset. Sample metadata almost always included a de-identified subject ID, COVID-19 status, age in years and sex. Samples came from the ongoing ImmuneRACE study (first 160 participants) plus 1,254 subjects from 6 global collaborators. The prospective study material was composed of cDNA or gDNA derived from T cells, B-cell-depleted T cells, or PBMCs. The repertoires were made available in a free public database intended to serve as a resource for research on the immune response to SARS-CoV-2. Where available, HLA class I and class II types were obtained from metadata supplied by the sample provider rather than from assay-based typing. Beyond this particular receptor, the publication reports: How much clinical and demographic metadata was included differed by source and by participant, and the metadata was provided uncurated.

At one collaborating source in Seattle, patients were enrolled during active infection and were followed longitudinally through the course of disease. Collaborating institutions collected whole blood in K2EDTA tubes following their own protocols. For TCRbeta analysis, collaborator samples were shipped as frozen whole blood, as isolated PBMCs, or as DNA extracted from either sample type. Details on this clone: This receptor's antigen is unknown. Base qualities are not recorded, but no much larger clone differs from it by a single base.

The immunoSEQ Assay, a bias-controlled multiplex PCR, was used to amplify TCRbeta CDR3 regions from genomic DNA. The paper's processing steps were these. The number of nucleated cells in each sample was estimated from the amplification of reference gene primers within the assay. To quantify the absolute abundance of each unique TCRbeta CDR3 rearrangement, sequence reads were collapsed and filtered. For each sample, productive Simpson clonality was calculated as the square root of Simpson's diversity index across productive rearrangements. The table was pulled from immuneACCESS by TCRdb, which kept in-frame rearrangements only. Such tables lose some clones; where checked, under half of the loss comes from unresolved V genes, and the rest has no known cause. From that table come the V and J calls and clone size; the DNA was used to work out D and trimming. A total of about 530,000 clones appear in this sample, roughly nine tenths of them only once. Of the sample, roughly 8% is held by the ten largest clones.

The sample was peripheral blood. This sequence originates from a woman between 45 and 65 years old with COVID-19, enrolled during active disease.

Here the CDR3 is given as CASSLEAIGRAPTNTGELFF. The DNA reads as follows: TGTGCCAGCAGCTTAGAAGCAATCGGGAGGGCCCCTACGAACACCGGGGAGCTGTTTTTT. The chain couples TRBV11-3 to TRBJ2-2, with TRBD2 identical over 8 junction bases. V is trimmed back by 0 bases and J by 0 bases, and the junction contains 12 bases that no gene match accounts for. The germline V gene provides CDR1 SGHNT and CDR2 YENEEA. Inclusive of the bounding cysteine and phenylalanine, the CDR3 is 20 residues long. The DNA shown is the 60-base CDR3, in frame from base 1.